Following are 22 T cell receptor beta chains from one sample sequenced in a study of identical twins. MiXCR was run by TCRdb on the 5' RACE reads, yielding one entry per CDR3 protein. The sample yields under 900,000 distinct CDR3 sequences, 15% to 20% seen once. These data were likewise used in another study, on T cells expressing NK-cell markers.

The material sequenced was PBMCs. All receptors derive from a woman aged 18-30 years in good health.

The chain couples TRBV20-1 to TRBJ2-1; maybe TRBD2 (5 bases). Germline CDR1 is DFQATT and CDR2 is SNEGSKA (reference sequence). V lost 5 bases and J 7 bases, leaving 9 bases between the germline ends. This CDR3 has 11 amino acids. CDR3 in DNA: TGCAGTGCTTTCCCGGGAAATGAGCAGTTCTTC. This gives the protein CSAFPGNEQFF.

This clonotype was counted only a few times. The chain carries TRBV5-1 and TRBJ2-7; 7 bases agree with TRBD2. V dropped 5 bases and J dropped 3; count of bases not matched to a gene: 5. The CDR3 totals 13 residues. The germline gives CDR1 SGHRS, CDR2 YFSETQ. This CDR3 is CASSSWTSYEQYF. The CDR3 DNA follows: TGCGCCAGCAGTTCCTGGACTAGCTACGAGCAGTACTTC.

V and J are TRBV21-1 and TRBJ1-1. TRBV21-1 is tagged as a pseudogene. The CDR3 has 11 residues. The chain's CDR3 is CASSKLREAFF. The CDR3 coding sequence is TGTGCCAGCAGCAAACTTAGGGAAGCTTTCTTT.

This chain uses TRBV20-1 with TRBJ1-5; 8 bases map to TRBD1. CDR1 DFQATT and CDR2 SNEGSKA come from the germline V gene (reference sequence). The CDR3 has 15 residues. J gave up 3 bases and V 2 bases, and 6 bases lay outside the gene matches. CDR3 in DNA: TGCAGTGCTAGAAGGACAGGGAATGACAATCAGCCCCAGCATTTT. Its protein is CSARRTGNDNQPQHF.

About this clonotype itself: The junction departs from the called germline gene at one end, perhaps through a read error. This sequence joins TRBV3-1 and TRBJ2-2; D perhaps matches TRBD1 (6 bases). CDR1 is LGHDT and CDR2 is YNNKEL in the germline V gene (reference sequence). The CDR3 is made up of 17 amino acids. As DNA, the CDR3 is TGTGCCACCAGCCAACCTCAGGGGATAAGAGCCACCGGGGAGCTGTTTTTT. Residues: CATSQPQGIRATGELFF. Full variable domain (outside the CDR3, taken from reference TRBV3-1 and TRBJ2-2): DTAVSQTPKYLVTQMGNDKSIKCEQNLGHDTMYWYKQDSKKFLKIMFSYNNKELIINETVPNRFSPKSPDKAHLNLHINSLELGDSAVYFCATSQPQGIRATGELFFGEGSRLTVL.

The chain recombines TRBV10-3 with TRBJ2-2; TRBD2 matches at 8 bases. The trim removed 6 bases at V and 4 bases at J, leaving 1 base unmatched. This CDR3 contains 13 residues. The germline V gene has CDR1 ENHRY and CDR2 SYGVKD. The CDR3, as DNA: TGTGCCATCAGAGCGGGAGCCACCGGGGAGCTGTTTTTT. Translated, it gives CAIRAGATGELFF.

This chain joins TRBV12-3 or TRBV12-4 and TRBJ2-5; the D gene is possibly TRBD2 (5 bases). This CDR3 comprises 12 residues. The V end lost 6 bases, the J end lost 5 bases, and 10 bases lay between the germline ends. The CDR3 region has the DNA TGTGCCAGCAGCCCAGCTAGCGAGACCCAGTACTTC. Protein product: CASSPASETQYF.

This clonotype was counted once. The rearrangement joins TRBV11-2 to TRBJ2-2; D uncertain. V was pared by 5 bases and J by 4 bases, with 11 bases between. CDR3 length: 14 amino acids. Germline CDR1 reads SGHAT; CDR2 reads FQNNGV. The DNA of the CDR3 is TGTGCCAGCAGCCGCGCGGTAGGCACCGGGGAGCTGTTTTTT. Residues: CASSRAVGTGELFF.

The chain recombines TRBV7-2 with TRBJ2-1, with D perhaps TRBD2 (6 bases). The CDR3 sequence is 12 residues long. V lost 4 bases, J lost 14 bases, and 15 bases lay in between. Germline CDR1 and CDR2: SGHTA and FQGNSA. For the CDR3, the DNA is TGTGCCAGCAGCTCCACGGGCGGGAAGGAGTTCTTC. Protein: CASSSTGGKEFF.

The V and J genes are TRBV6-1 and TRBJ1-1; 10 bases fit TRBD1. The germline V gene encodes CDR1 MNHNS and CDR2 SASEGT. V was clipped by 11 bases and J by 4 bases; unmatched bases: 7. This CDR3 spans 13 amino acids. This CDR3 is CAARDRGGTEAFF. Written as DNA, the CDR3 is TGTGCCGCTAGGGACAGGGGTGGCACTGAAGCTTTCTTT.

This chain connects TRBV24-1 to TRBJ1-6; D is unresolved. CDR3 length equals 16 residues. V lost 4 bases and J 7 bases, leaving 16 bases between the germline ends. The V gene's germline CDR1 is KGHDR and CDR2 SFDVKD. CDR3 in amino acids: CATSDSQDVSNSPLHF. CDR3 bases: TGTGCCACCAGTGACTCTCAAGATGTTTCCAATTCACCCCTCCACTTT.

The chain links TRBV7-6 to TRBJ2-7, with unresolved D. CDR3 length equals 14 residues. V lost 3 bases and J 0 bases, leaving 9 bases between the germline ends. Germline CDR1 SGHVS, CDR2 FNYEAQ. CDR3 DNA: TGTGCCAGCAGCTTGTCAAGCGACTCCTACGAGCAGTACTTC. Amino acids: CASSLSSDSYEQYF.

This rearrangement joins TRBV3-1 to TRBJ1-1; 11 nucleotides align to TRBD1. The CDR3 runs to 17 residues. Germline CDR1 LGHDT, CDR2 YNNKEL (reference sequence). V lost 3 bases to trimming and J lost 2 bases; unmatched junction nucleotides: 8. CDR3 amino acids: CASSQRTGGVGNTEAFF. CDR3 DNA sequence: TGTGCCAGCAGCCAGCGGACAGGGGGCGTAGGAAACACTGAAGCTTTCTTT.

This clonotype was picked up a small number of times. This sequence joins TRBV5-1 and TRBJ2-1, with unresolved D. V lost 0 bases and J lost 10, with 14 bases in between. Germline loops: CDR1 SGHRS, CDR2 YFSETQ. This CDR3 is 14 amino acids long. CDR3 amino acids: CASSLESGVLEQFF. The CDR3, as DNA: TGCGCCAGCAGCTTGGAGTCTGGGGTCTTAGAGCAGTTCTTC.

V and J are TRBV7-2 and TRBJ1-1; 9 bases are a match to TRBD1. Trimming removed 5 bases from V and 3 bases from J; junction bases left unmatched: 10. CDR3 length: 16 residues. The germline gives CDR1 SGHTA, CDR2 FQGNSA. The CDR3, as DNA: TGTGCCAGCAGCCTTCACAGGGGGCGCGGGGACACTGAAGCTTTCTTT. This translates into CASSLHRGRGDTEAFF. The full variable domain, completed using reference TRBV7-2 and TRBJ1-1, is GAGVSQSPSNKVTEKGKDVELRCDPISGHTALYWYRQSLGQGLEFLIYFQGNSAPDKSGLPSDRFSAERTGGSVSTLTIQRTQQEDSAVYLCASSLHRGRGDTEAFFGQGTRLTVV.

The chain is built from TRBV30 and TRBJ2-1; perhaps TRBD2 as D (5 bases). Trimming removed 2 bases from V and 2 bases from J, with 10 bases in between. CDR1 is GTSNPN and CDR2 is SVGIG in the germline V gene (reference sequence). The CDR3 is 14 amino acids. The CDR3 reads CAWSPTGAYNEQFF. Here the CDR3 DNA reads TGTGCCTGGAGTCCCACCGGGGCCTACAATGAGCAGTTCTTC.

This clonotype has only a few counts. The chain combines TRBV5-6 with TRBJ2-7, with unresolved D. CDR1 is SGHDT, CDR2 YYEEEE, per germline. V was pared by 7 bases and J by 1 base, with 9 bases between. This CDR3 contains 12 residues. The chain's CDR3 is CASHGLSYEQYF. DNA for the CDR3: TGTGCCAGCCACGGGCTTTCCTACGAGCAGTACTTC.

V usage is TRBV3-1 and J usage is TRBJ1-1; D gene unclear. Germline CDR1 reads LGHDT; CDR2 reads YNNKEL (reference sequence). There are 15 residues in the CDR3. Trimming shortened V by 4 bases and J by 1 base, and 13 bases separated the two germline ends. The CDR3 coding sequence is TGTGCCAGCAGCCTTTACCGAACTGAGAACACTGAAGCTTTCTTT. This gives the protein CASSLYRTENTEAFF.

This clonotype appeared a few times. This sequence joins TRBV11-1 and TRBJ2-3; TRBD2 matches at 8 bases. Trimming removed 1 base from V and 6 bases from J; junction bases left unmatched: 15. This CDR3 has 18 amino acids. Germline CDR1 and CDR2: SGHAT and FQDESV (reference sequence). The DNA for the CDR3 is TGTGCCAGCAGCTTAGGTGGCTGGAGCGGGAGATCCCCCGATACGCAGTATTTT. Translated, it gives CASSLGGWSGRSPDTQYF.

There are a few counts of this clonotype. The gene calls are TRBV29-1 and TRBJ1-1; 7 bases line up with TRBD1. Germline loops: CDR1 SQVTM, CDR2 ANQGSEA. The CDR3 consists of 14 residues. V dropped 6 bases and J dropped 4; count of bases not matched to a gene: 11. The CDR3 DNA reads TGCAGCGTCGGACAGGTGGGCAACCCCACTGAAGCTTTCTTT. The encoded protein is CSVGQVGNPTEAFF.

The genes are TRBV29-1 and TRBJ2-7; D is ambiguous. V gave up 4 bases and J gave up 0 bases, with 7 bases separating them. The CDR3 loop spans 12 amino acids. Germline CDR1 reads SQVTM; CDR2 reads ANQGSEA. The CDR3 region is CSVGHRSYEQYF. CDR3 nucleotides: TGCAGCGTTGGACACCGCTCCTACGAGCAGTACTTC.

This clonotype appeared many times. The V and J genes are TRBV29-1 and TRBJ2-3, with no clear D. The CDR3 length is 10 residues. V was shortened by 4 bases and J by 4 bases, with 3 bases between the two germline ends. Germline V gene lookup returns CDR1 SQVTM and CDR2 ANQGSEA. The DNA for the CDR3 is TGCAGCGTTGGGTCAGATACGCAGTATTTT. It codes for CSVGSDTQYF.